The clone carrying this T cell receptor (beta chain) counts as large (0.1 to 1%). As yet, its antigen is unknown. Mouse germline and gene names are used. This sample was included in a study of tissue T cells after allogeneic stem cell transplantation. General study results and limits: Shared clones across patients were few; motif clustering revealed tissue-specific shared signatures. Only a limited share of tissue TCRs appeared in blood or spleen. Anatomically similar tissues had similar TCR repertoires within each patient.

Time point of the sample: mouse harvest day 14 after allogeneic transplant. Each mouse received 10^7 T-cell-depleted marrow cells plus 10^6 splenic CD5+ T cells by tail vein. The method was immunoSEQ multiplex PCR; TCRdb's version includes in-frame clones alone and lacks a portion of them. The top ten clones hold 5.5% to 8.5% of a sample with more than 4,000 clones, about a third of them seen once. The receptor's source is a female BALB/c mouse given C57BL/6 T cells with graft-versus-host disease after an allogeneic hematopoietic cell transplant. Sequencing was done on a sample of skin.

The DNA read from the CDR3 is TGTGCAAGCAGCTTGGGGGGGGAGGAACAGTAC. Amino acids: CASSLGGEEQY. The CDR3 in its entirety is CASSLGGEEQYF. The chain combines TRBV16 with TRBJ2-7; 7 bases are a match to TRBD2. The read comes to an end 1 residue before the CDR3 does, leaving the germline J gene to fill in the end. Germline trimming cut 3 bases from V and 7 bases from J; bases unmatched to any gene: 3. CDR1 is SGHSA, CDR2 FRNQAP, per germline. The length of the CDR3 is 12 residues.